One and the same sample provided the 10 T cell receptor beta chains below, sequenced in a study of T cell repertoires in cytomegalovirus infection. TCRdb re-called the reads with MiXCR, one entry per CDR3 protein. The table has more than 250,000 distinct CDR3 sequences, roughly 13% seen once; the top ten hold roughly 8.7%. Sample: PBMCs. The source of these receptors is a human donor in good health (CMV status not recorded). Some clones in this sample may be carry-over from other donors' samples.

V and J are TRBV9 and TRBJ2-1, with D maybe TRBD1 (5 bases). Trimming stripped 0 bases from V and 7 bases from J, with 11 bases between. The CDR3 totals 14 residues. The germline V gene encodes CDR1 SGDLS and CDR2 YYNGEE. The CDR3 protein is CASSVATKGNEQFF. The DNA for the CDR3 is TGTGCCAGCAGCGTAGCTACTAAGGGGAATGAGCAGTTCTTC.

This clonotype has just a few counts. The CDR3 bases are TGTGCCAGCAGCAGGACAGGGGCTCTCTCCACCTACAATGAGCAGTTCTTC. Translation gives CASSRTGALSTYNEQFF. The V and J genes are TRBV5-6 and TRBJ2-1; the match to TRBD1 covers 9 bases. V shed 4 bases, J shed 2 bases, and the junction held 10 bases outside the gene matches. Germline assignment: CDR1 SGHDT and CDR2 YYEEEE. The CDR3 is 17 residues long.

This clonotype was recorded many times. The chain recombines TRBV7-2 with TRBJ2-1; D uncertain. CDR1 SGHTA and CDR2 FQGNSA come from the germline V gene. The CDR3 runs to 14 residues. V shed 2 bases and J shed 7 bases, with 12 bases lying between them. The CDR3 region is CASSLPGVLNEQFF. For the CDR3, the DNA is TGTGCCAGCAGCTTACCTGGGGTCCTAAATGAGCAGTTCTTC.

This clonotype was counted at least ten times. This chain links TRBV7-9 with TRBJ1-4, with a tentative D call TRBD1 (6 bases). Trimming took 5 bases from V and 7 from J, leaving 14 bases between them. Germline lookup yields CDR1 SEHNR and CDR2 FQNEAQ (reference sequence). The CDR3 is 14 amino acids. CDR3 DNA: TGTGCCAGCAGCCCGAGGGGGGGACGTGAAAAACTGTTTTTT. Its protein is CASSPRGGREKLFF.

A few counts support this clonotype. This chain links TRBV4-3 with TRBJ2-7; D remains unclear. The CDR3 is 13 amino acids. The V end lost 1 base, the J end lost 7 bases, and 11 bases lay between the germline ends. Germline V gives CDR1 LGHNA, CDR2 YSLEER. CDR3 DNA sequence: TGCGCCAGCAGCCAAGTAATCCTGGGGGAGCAGTACTTC. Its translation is CASSQVILGEQYF.

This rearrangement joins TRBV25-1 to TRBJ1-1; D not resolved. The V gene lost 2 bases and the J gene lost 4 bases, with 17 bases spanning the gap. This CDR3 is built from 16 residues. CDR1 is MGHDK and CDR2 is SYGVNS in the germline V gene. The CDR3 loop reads CASSEGLRVGSTEAFF. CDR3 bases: TGTGCCAGCAGTGAAGGGCTGAGGGTTGGAAGCACTGAAGCTTTCTTT.

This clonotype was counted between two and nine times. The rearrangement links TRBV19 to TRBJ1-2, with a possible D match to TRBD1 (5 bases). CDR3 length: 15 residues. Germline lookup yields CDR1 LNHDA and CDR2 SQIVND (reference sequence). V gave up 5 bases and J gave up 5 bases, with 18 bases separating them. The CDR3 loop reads CASSSISRGPYGYTF. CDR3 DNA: TGTGCCAGTAGTTCCATCTCCCGGGGACCGTATGGCTACACCTTC.

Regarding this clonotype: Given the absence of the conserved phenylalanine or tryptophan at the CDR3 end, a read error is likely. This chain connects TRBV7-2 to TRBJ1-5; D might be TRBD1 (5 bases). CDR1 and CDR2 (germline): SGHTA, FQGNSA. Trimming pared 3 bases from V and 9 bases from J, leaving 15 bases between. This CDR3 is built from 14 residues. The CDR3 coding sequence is TGTGCCAGCAGCTTGGGTCCGGGGGATCCGCCCCAGCATTTG. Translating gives CASSLGPGDPPQHL.

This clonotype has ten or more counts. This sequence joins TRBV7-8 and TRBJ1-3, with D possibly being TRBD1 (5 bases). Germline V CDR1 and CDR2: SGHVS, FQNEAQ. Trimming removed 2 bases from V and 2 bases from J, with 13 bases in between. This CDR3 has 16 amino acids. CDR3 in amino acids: CASSLPQGLTGNTIYF. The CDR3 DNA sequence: TGTGCCAGCAGCTTACCTCAGGGTTTAACTGGAAACACCATATATTTT.

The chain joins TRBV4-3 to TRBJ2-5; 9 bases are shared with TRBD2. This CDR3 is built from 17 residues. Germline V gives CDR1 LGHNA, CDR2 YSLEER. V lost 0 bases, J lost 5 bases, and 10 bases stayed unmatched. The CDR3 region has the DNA TGCGCCAGCAGCCAAGATTGGGAGCTAGCGGGATGGGAGACCCAGTACTTC. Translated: CASSQDWELAGWETQYF.